This T cell receptor (beta chain) was found in a study of CD8 T cells in Susac syndrome. Random hexamers were used to reverse transcribe the RNA input (about 0.5 to 1 ug). TCR beta CDR3 was amplified by immunoSEQ multiplex PCR. This amplification extended across 54 Vbeta and 13 Jbeta segments. From the immunoSEQ multiplex PCR reads, TCRdb called clonotypes with MiXCR, one entry per CDR3 protein. This table holds more than 150,000 distinct CDR3 sequences, about 92% found once. Germline trimming cut 0 bases from V and 11 bases from J; bases unmatched to any gene: 10. This CDR3 contains 14 residues. From germline, CDR1 is SGHRS and CDR2 YFSETQ. The CD8+ and CD4+ T cells were isolated magnetically using a negative isolation approach, whereas the TEMRA cells were enriched by FACS.

The chain carries TRBV5-1 and TRBJ1-1; 7 bases align to TRBD1. The clonotype was recovered from a human donor in good health. The sample consisted of CD4+ T cells from PBMCs. CDR3 DNA: TGCGCCAGCAGCTTGGATGGACAGGTGAGGGGGGCTTTCTTT. This encodes CASSLDGQVRGAFF.